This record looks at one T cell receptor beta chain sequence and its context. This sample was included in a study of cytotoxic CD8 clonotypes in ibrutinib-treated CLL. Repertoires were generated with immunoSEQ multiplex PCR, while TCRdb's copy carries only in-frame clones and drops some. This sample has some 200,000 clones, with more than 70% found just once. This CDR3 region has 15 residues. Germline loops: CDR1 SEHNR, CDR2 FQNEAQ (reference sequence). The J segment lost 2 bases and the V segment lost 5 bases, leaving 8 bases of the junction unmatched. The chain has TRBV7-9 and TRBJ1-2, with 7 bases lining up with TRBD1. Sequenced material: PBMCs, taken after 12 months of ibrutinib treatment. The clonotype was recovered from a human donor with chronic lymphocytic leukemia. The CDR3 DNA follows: TGTGCCAGCAGCGATCTTCCGGGACAGAACTATGGCTACACCTTC. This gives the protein CASSDLPGQNYGYTF.